A single TCR beta chain is shown here with its context. This entry is derived from a study of blood T cell repertoires in COVID-19. Overall study: The United States, Italy and Spain supplied acute and convalescent COVID-19 samples. Sources were T cells, B-cell-depleted T cells, or PBMCs; the material itself was cDNA or gDNA.

In the original workflow: Using reference gene primer amplification, nucleated cell counts were estimated. The method was immunoSEQ multiplex PCR; TCRdb's version includes in-frame clones alone and lacks a portion of them. The V and J calls and clone size were taken over from that table, and D and trimming were inferred from the DNA. In the table there are fewer than 300,000 clones, around four fifths of which are singletons. The sequence was collected from a woman aged 45 to 65 who had recovered from COVID-19. Sequenced material: peripheral blood.

This CDR3 reads CASSLGGWNTEAFF. The DNA for the CDR3 is TGTGCCAGCAGTTTAGGGGGGTGGAACACTGAAGCTTTCTTT. The rearrangement links TRBV27 to TRBJ1-1; a weak D match, TRBD1 (5 bases). The germline V and J ends were trimmed by 2 bases and 1 base, with 8 bases remaining between them. This CDR3 spans 14 amino acids. Germline lookup yields CDR1 MNHEY and CDR2 SMNVEV (reference sequence).